This TCR beta chain was retrieved from a study of T cells in Graves' hyperthyroidism and ophthalmopathy. At least ten counts were recorded for this clonotype. The investigators amplified TCR beta CDR3 regions from RNA transcripts. During a first-round RT-PCR of the TCR CDR3, the HTBI primer set was used. TCRdb passed the multiplex PCR reads through MiXCR, listing each CDR3 protein once. The repertoire has about 570,000 distinct CDR3 sequences, around 42% of them found once; the top ten carry around 17%. CDR1 and CDR2 from the germline V gene are MGHRA and YSYEKL. V was pared by 1 base and J by 2 bases, with 8 bases between. CDR3 size: 14 residues.

Sequenced: peripheral blood or thyroid tissue (not recorded which). This clonotype was obtained from an adult woman with Graves' disease, either hyperthyroidism or ophthalmopathy (not recorded which). The gene calls are TRBV4-1 and TRBJ2-5; D remains unclear. The CDR3 DNA reads TGCGCCAGCAGCCAAGCCCAGTATCAAGAGACCCAGTACTTC. It translates to CASSQAQYQETQYF.